This TCR beta chain originates from a study of identical twins' blood T cells. General study points: Out-of-frame TCRbeta clonotypes reportedly had markedly more similar V usage in twins than unrelated donors. Twins shared more top CDR3 clonotypes than unrelated donors did.

Six healthy women, forming three identical twin pairs, donated samples. Turning to this clonotype: The target antigen is unknown.

The CDR3 is made up of 13 amino acids. Germline V gene data show CDR1 as SGHTA and CDR2 as FQGNSA. Trimming pared 5 bases from V and 5 bases from J, leaving 11 bases between. Each CDR3 protein is one row after TCRdb ran MiXCR on the 5' RACE reads. The table lists around 380,000 distinct CDR3 sequences, 28% of them singletons. The sample consisted of PBMCs. V and J are TRBV7-2 and TRBJ2-3; D is uncertain. The TCR sequence derives from a woman between 18 and 50 years old in good health. The CDR3 DNA reads as TGTGCCAGCAGCCTACTTTTTGGAGATACGCAGTATTTT. This gives the protein CASSLLFGDTQYF.